The 24 T cell receptor beta chains given below trace back to one sample, sequenced in a study of shared clonotypes between healthy human individuals. TCRdb's copy holds only in-frame clones and misses some; the assay was immunoSEQ multiplex PCR. The data contain just over 2,000,000 clones, roughly 94% of them singletons. What was sequenced was naive CD4+ T cells sorted from blood. Subset reported: CD45RA+ positively selected. Receptors originate from a young man in good health.

Comments on this clone: In the same sample, other DNA sequences code for this CDR3. The J gene is TRBJ2-7, the V gene TRBV18, with D unresolved. The V end lost 4 bases, the J end lost 6 bases, and 7 bases lay between the germline ends. The CDR3 runs to 11 residues. The germline V gene encodes CDR1 KGHSH and CDR2 LQKENI. CDR3 loop: CASSQGSEQYF. In DNA form, the CDR3 reads TGTGCCAGCTCACAGGGCTCCGAGCAGTACTTC.

The J gene is TRBJ1-6, the V gene TRBV27; D unresolved. CDR3 length: 18 amino acids. Germline CDR1 reads MNHEY; CDR2 reads SMNVEV (reference sequence). The V end lost 6 bases, the J end lost 0 bases, and 18 bases lay between the germline ends. This CDR3 reads CASSTPRGSGSYNSPLHF. As DNA, the CDR3 is TGTGCCAGCAGCACCCCCCGGGGTTCGGGCTCCTATAATTCACCCCTCCACTTT.

The chain carries TRBV7-2 and TRBJ2-7; D possibly corresponds to TRBD2 (6 bases). Germline values: CDR1 SGHTA, CDR2 FQGNSA. Deletions cut 1 base from V and 2 bases from J, with 9 bases between. This CDR3 has 14 amino acids. The CDR3 coding sequence is TGTGCCAGCAGCTTAGTAGCGGCTACCTACGAGCAGTACTTC. It is translated as CASSLVAATYEQYF.

J is TRBJ2-3 and V is TRBV18; no clear D gene. Germline loops: CDR1 KGHSH, CDR2 LQKENI. V was shortened by 2 bases and J by 0 bases, with 15 bases between the two germline ends. The CDR3 is 17 residues long. CDR3 nucleotide sequence: TGTGCCAGCTCACCAGCCGCCCGCGTCCAAAGCACAGATACGCAGTATTTT. Encoded protein: CASSPAARVQSTDTQYF.

This clone appeared a few times. J is TRBJ1-6 and V is TRBV7-9; TRBD1 might be the D (6 bases). Per germline, CDR1 SEHNR and CDR2 FQNEAQ (reference sequence). Trimming shortened V by 4 bases and J by 13 bases, and 11 bases separated the two germline ends. This CDR3 is built from 12 residues. The CDR3 DNA follows: TGTGCCAGCAGCTCGAAGGGGGGGCCCCTCCACTTT. The encoded protein is CASSSKGGPLHF.

This clone was counted a single time. A junction boundary mismatches the germline segment, possibly from a read error. The chain uses TRBV6-5 and TRBJ1-4; D is ambiguous. This CDR3 region has 15 residues. Germline values: CDR1 MNHEY, CDR2 SVGAGI. CDR3 DNA: TGTGCCAGCAGTAACTCGTGGATAACTAATGAAAAACTGTTTTTT. This codes for CASSNSWITNEKLFF.

V and J are TRBV7-2 and TRBJ2-3, with a tentative D call TRBD1 (6 bases). V was pared by 4 bases and J by 10 bases, with 15 bases between. This CDR3 comprises 13 residues. Per the germline V gene, CDR1 is SGHTA and CDR2 is FQGNSA. This chain's CDR3 is CASSWDKSGAQYF. The DNA for the CDR3 is TGTGCCAGCAGCTGGGACAAGTCAGGGGCGCAGTATTTT.

Concerning this clone itself: This sample includes further DNA sequences coding for the same CDR3. The chain has TRBV7-9 and TRBJ2-7; 13 bases match TRBD2. Trimming removed 4 bases from V and 3 bases from J; junction bases left unmatched: 3. This CDR3 is built from 15 residues. CDR1 is SEHNR and CDR2 is FQNEAQ in the germline V gene (reference sequence). The CDR3 region has the DNA TGTGCCAGCAGCTCCGGACTAGCGGGGGTCTACGAGCAGTACTTC. Translated: CASSSGLAGVYEQYF.

The chain uses TRBV15 and TRBJ1-2; D possibly corresponds to TRBD1 (5 bases). The CDR3 totals 16 residues. Trimming shortened V by 0 bases and J by 3 bases, and 14 bases separated the two germline ends. From germline, CDR1 is LNHNV and CDR2 YYDKDF (reference sequence). CDR3 region: CATSRDPTRGYYGYTF. DNA for the CDR3: TGTGCCACCAGCAGAGATCCTACACGGGGGTACTATGGCTACACCTTC.

The V and J genes are TRBV2 and TRBJ2-5, with 14 nucleotides matching TRBD2. J gave up 6 bases and V 4 bases, and 4 bases lay outside the gene matches. Germline CDR1 and CDR2: SNHLY and FYNNEI. This CDR3 has 15 residues. CDR3 protein: CASSARTSGGQTQYF. The CDR3 DNA reads as TGTGCCAGCAGTGCCAGGACTAGCGGGGGGCAGACCCAGTACTTC.

This clone came up once. The V and J genes are TRBV7-9 and TRBJ2-3; D uncertain. Germline V gene sequence: CDR1 SEHNR, CDR2 FQNEAQ (reference sequence). The CDR3 loop spans 15 amino acids. V gave up 2 bases and J gave up 2 bases, with 11 bases separating them. CDR3: CASSLFGPITDTQYF. The CDR3 DNA reads TGTGCCAGCAGCTTATTTGGGCCGATCACAGATACGCAGTATTTT.

A note on this clone: Distinct nucleotide sequences in the sample also encode this CDR3. V and J are TRBV30 and TRBJ1-2, with 9 positions matching TRBD1. The CDR3 is 14 residues long. CDR1 and CDR2 from the germline V gene are GTSNPN and SVGIG (reference sequence). The J segment lost 2 bases and the V segment lost 2 bases, leaving 3 bases of the junction unmatched. In DNA form, the CDR3 reads TGTGCCTGGAGTCCCGGACAGGGGAACTATGGCTACACCTTC. This translates into CAWSPGQGNYGYTF.

This clone was recorded once. This sequence joins TRBV5-1 and TRBJ2-2; TRBD2 might be the D (6 bases). The CDR3 contains 14 residues. Trimming removed 6 bases at V and 7 bases at J, with 16 bases between. Germline V gives CDR1 SGHRS, CDR2 YFSETQ. The CDR3 here is CASKRVSSNGELFF. The CDR3 bases are TGCGCCAGCAAGCGGGTATCAAGTAACGGGGAGCTGTTTTTT. The full variable domain, in which reference TRBV5-1 and TRBJ2-2 provide the parts outside the CDR3, is KAGVTQTPRYLIKTRGQQVTLSCSPISGHRSVSWYQQTPGQGLQFLFEYFSETQRNKGNFPGRFSGRQFSNSRSEMNVSTLELGDSALYLCASKRVSSNGELFFGEGSRLTVL.

J is TRBJ1-1 and V is TRBV18; D not certain. The CDR3 covers 12 residues. The V gene lost 3 bases and the J gene lost 8 bases, with 10 bases spanning the gap. The germline V gene encodes CDR1 KGHSH and CDR2 LQKENI. CDR3 DNA sequence: TGTGCCAGCTCACCGGGCGACCGGGAAGCTTTCTTT. It yields the protein CASSPGDREAFF.

V usage is TRBV15 and J usage is TRBJ2-3, with 8 bases lining up with TRBD1. The J segment lost 0 bases and the V segment lost 2 bases, leaving 16 bases of the junction unmatched. This CDR3 contains 20 residues. The V gene's germline CDR1 is LNHNV and CDR2 YYDKDF (reference sequence). The CDR3 loop reads CATSRSRRTTGVISTDTQYF. The DNA for the CDR3 is TGTGCCACCAGCAGATCCAGAAGGACGACAGGGGTGATAAGCACAGATACGCAGTATTTT.

V and J are TRBV10-2 and TRBJ1-3; D remains unclear. Trimming removed 2 bases from V and 7 bases from J, with 6 bases in between. There are 12 residues in the CDR3. Germline V lookup: CDR1 WSHSY, CDR2 SAAADI. DNA for the CDR3: TGCGCCAGCAGTGAGGGAAGGAACACCATATATTTT. Translating it yields CASSEGRNTIYF.

In regard to this clone: Other DNA sequences in the sample encode the same CDR3. CDR3: CSALGSYEQYF. The CDR3 DNA sequence: TGCAGTGCCCTAGGATCCTACGAGCAGTACTTC. The V and J genes are TRBV20-1 and TRBJ2-7, with D uncertain. Looked up from germline, CDR1 is DFQATT and CDR2 is SNEGSKA (reference sequence). The CDR3 consists of 11 residues. Trimming cost V 6 bases and J 1 base, with 7 bases left between them.

The chain uses TRBV9 and TRBJ2-5, with D perhaps assigned TRBD1 or TRBD2 (5 bases each). Germline CDR1 and CDR2: SGDLS and YYNGEE. V was clipped by 2 bases and J by 3 bases, with 11 bases between them. The CDR3 has 14 residues. This CDR3 is CASSVSGSKETQYF. In DNA form, the CDR3 reads TGTGCCAGCAGCGTTTCAGGGAGCAAAGAGACCCAGTACTTC.

The chain is built from TRBV6-5 and TRBJ1-6, with D perhaps TRBD1 (5 bases). Trimming left V 8 bases short and J 8 bases short, with 19 bases between. This CDR3 region has 15 residues. Germline V gene lookup returns CDR1 MNHEY and CDR2 SVGAGI. The CDR3, as DNA: TGTGCCAGCTCGGCGGGAGGGCAGGGAGATTCACCCCTCCACTTT. Translating it yields CASSAGGQGDSPLHF.

As regards this clone: Other DNA sequences of this sample code for an identical CDR3. This chain connects TRBV5-4 to TRBJ2-7; D possibly corresponds to TRBD1 (5 bases). The germline V and J ends were trimmed by 4 bases and 1 base, with 12 bases remaining between them. The CDR3 extends over 14 amino acids. Germline V gives CDR1 SGHNT, CDR2 YYREEE (reference sequence). CDR3 bases: TGTGCCAGCAGCAGGGGCCCAGAGTCCTACGAGCAGTACTTC. Protein sequence: CASSRGPESYEQYF.

This chain connects TRBV27 to TRBJ1-6; a weak D match, TRBD1 (5 bases). Germline CDR1 MNHEY, CDR2 SMNVEV (reference sequence). The CDR3 runs 14 residues. Trimming cost V 5 bases and J 5 bases, with 10 bases left between them. The chain's CDR3 is CASSRQLDNSPLHF. The CDR3 nucleotides read TGTGCCAGCAGTAGACAGCTCGATAATTCACCCCTCCACTTT.

Written as DNA, the CDR3 is TGCGCCAGCAGCTTGGGCGGACAGGTGGTTGGCTACACCTTC. Amino acids: CASSLGGQVVGYTF. The rearrangement uses TRBV5-1 and TRBJ1-2; 7 bases map to TRBD1. Germline lookup yields CDR1 SGHRS and CDR2 YFSETQ. V shed 0 bases, J shed 7 bases, and the junction held 6 bases outside the gene matches. CDR3 length: 14 residues.

The chain joins TRBV19 to TRBJ1-5; D perhaps matches TRBD1 (6 bases). The V gene lost 9 bases and the J gene lost 7 bases, with 16 bases spanning the gap. This CDR3 is built from 13 residues. Germline V gene lookup returns CDR1 LNHDA and CDR2 SQIVND (reference sequence). The CDR3 DNA is TGTGCCAGCTGGGGGCAGGGCCAACAGCCCCAGCATTTT. It yields the protein CASWGQGQQPQHF.

CDR3 residues: CASSLGANIQYF. In DNA form, the CDR3 reads TGTGCCAGCAGCTTAGGGGCGAACATTCAGTACTTC. The rearrangement links TRBV7-2 to TRBJ2-4; no clear D. There are 12 residues in the CDR3. V lost 1 base, J lost 7 bases, and 5 bases lay in between. Germline V lookup: CDR1 SGHTA, CDR2 FQGNSA.